The sequence of this TCR beta chain was determined in a study of human T cells and chemical hapten exposure. One entry per CDR3 protein results from TCRdb running MiXCR on the 5' RACE reads. The sample includes 110,000 or so distinct CDR3 sequences, around a fifth of them seen just once. Germline V gene data show CDR1 as SSHAT and CDR2 as FNYEAQ (reference sequence). The CDR3 loop spans 15 amino acids. Total RNA was extracted from unfractionated whole blood. This clonotype was picked up a small number of times. Germline and junction disagree at one end, which may indicate a read error. The source of this sequence is a human donor in good health. The V gene is TRBV7-7, the J gene TRBJ2-5; D uncertain. In nucleotides, the CDR3 is TGTGCTAGCAGCTTTGGGCCAGACTCACAAGAGACCCAGTACTTC. This gives the protein CASSFGPDSQETQYF.